The clone carrying this TCR beta chain was picked up many times. Its antigen is as yet unknown. The data are from a study of T-cell memory formation after mild COVID-19. Study findings and constraints: Among clones contracting day 15 to 85, CD4/CD8 was balanced, whereas later expanders leaned CD4+.

The germline V gene encodes CDR1 LGHDT and CDR2 YNNKEL (reference sequence). V gave up 0 bases and J gave up 8 bases, with 4 bases separating them. This CDR3 spans 11 amino acids. Each CDR3 protein is one row after TCRdb ran MiXCR on the 5' RACE reads. The table has around 220,000 distinct CDR3 sequences, 16% seen once. The specimen was PBMCs or a T cell subset sorted from them (not recorded which). The chain links TRBV3-1 to TRBJ1-2; the D is unclear. This clonotype originated in a man between 18 and 29 years old who had mild COVID-19 (a few samples of this study predate the infection). Cell type and time point are not known. CDR3 in DNA: TGTGCCAGCAGCCAAGATTCGGGCTACACCTTC. It codes for CASSQDSGYTF.